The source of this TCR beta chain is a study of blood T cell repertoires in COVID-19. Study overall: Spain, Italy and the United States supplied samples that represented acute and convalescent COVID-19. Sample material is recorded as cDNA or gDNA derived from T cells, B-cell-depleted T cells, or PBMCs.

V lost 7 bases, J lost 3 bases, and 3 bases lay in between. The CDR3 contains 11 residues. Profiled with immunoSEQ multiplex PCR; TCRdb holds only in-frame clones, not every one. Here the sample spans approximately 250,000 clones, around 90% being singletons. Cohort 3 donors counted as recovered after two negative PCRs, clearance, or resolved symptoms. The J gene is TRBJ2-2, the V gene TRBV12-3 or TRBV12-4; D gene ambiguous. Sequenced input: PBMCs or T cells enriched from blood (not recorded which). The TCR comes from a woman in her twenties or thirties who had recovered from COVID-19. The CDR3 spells CASTYTGELFF. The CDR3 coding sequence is TGTGCCAGCACCTACACCGGGGAGCTGTTTTTT.